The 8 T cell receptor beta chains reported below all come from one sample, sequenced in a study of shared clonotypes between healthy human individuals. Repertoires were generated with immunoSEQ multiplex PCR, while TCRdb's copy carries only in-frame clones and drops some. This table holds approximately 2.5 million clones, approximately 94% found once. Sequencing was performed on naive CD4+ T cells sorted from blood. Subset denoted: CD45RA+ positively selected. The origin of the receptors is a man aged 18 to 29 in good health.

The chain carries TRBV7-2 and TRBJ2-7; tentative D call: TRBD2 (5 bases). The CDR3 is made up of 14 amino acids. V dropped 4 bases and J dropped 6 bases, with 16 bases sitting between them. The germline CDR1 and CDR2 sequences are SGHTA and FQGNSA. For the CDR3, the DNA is TGTGCCAGCAGCTCTGGGAGACCGCTTTTCGAGCAGTACTTC. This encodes CASSSGRPLFEQYF.

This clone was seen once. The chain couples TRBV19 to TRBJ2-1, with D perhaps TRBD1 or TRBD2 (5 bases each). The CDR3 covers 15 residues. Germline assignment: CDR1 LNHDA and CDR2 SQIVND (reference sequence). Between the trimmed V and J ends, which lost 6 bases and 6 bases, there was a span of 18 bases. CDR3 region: CASRPPGKGPNEQFF. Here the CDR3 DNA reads TGTGCCAGTAGGCCCCCGGGGAAGGGGCCCAATGAGCAGTTCTTC.

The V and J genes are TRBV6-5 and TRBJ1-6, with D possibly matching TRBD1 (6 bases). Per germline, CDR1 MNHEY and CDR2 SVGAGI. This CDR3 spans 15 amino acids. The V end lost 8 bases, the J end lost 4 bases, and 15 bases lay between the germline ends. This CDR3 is CASRSRTEYNSPLHF. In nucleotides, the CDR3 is TGTGCCAGCCGGTCTAGGACAGAGTATAATTCACCCCTCCACTTT.

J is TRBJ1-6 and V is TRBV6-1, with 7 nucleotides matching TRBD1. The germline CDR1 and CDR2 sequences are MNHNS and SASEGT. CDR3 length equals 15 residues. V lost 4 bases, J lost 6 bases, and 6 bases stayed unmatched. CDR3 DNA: TGTGCCAGCAGTGGGACCGGGACAGCTAATTCACCCCTCCACTTT. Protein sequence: CASSGTGTANSPLHF.

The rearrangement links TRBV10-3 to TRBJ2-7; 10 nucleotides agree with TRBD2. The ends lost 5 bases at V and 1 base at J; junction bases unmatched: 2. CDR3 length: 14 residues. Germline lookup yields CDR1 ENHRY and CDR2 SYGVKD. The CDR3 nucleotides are TGTGCCATCAGTTCTAGCGGGAGTTCCTACGAGCAGTACTTC. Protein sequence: CAISSSGSSYEQYF.

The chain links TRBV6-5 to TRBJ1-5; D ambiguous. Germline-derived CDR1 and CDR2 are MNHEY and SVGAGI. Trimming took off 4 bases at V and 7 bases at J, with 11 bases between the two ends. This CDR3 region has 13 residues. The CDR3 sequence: CASSSGVLQPQHF. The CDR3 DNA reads TGTGCCAGCAGTTCCGGCGTCCTCCAGCCCCAGCATTTT.

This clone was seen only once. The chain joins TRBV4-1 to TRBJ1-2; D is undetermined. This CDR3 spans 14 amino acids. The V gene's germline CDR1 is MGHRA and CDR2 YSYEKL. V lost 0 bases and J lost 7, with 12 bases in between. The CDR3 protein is CASSQDLPLGGYTF. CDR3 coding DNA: TGCGCCAGCAGCCAAGATCTCCCATTGGGTGGCTACACCTTC.

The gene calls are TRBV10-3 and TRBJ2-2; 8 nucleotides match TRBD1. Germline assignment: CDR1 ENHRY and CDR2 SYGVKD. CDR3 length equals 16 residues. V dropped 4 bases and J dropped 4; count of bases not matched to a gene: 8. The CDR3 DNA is TGTGCCATCAGTGGGGGGACAGGTCGTTCCACCGGGGAGCTGTTTTTT. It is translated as CAISGGTGRSTGELFF.